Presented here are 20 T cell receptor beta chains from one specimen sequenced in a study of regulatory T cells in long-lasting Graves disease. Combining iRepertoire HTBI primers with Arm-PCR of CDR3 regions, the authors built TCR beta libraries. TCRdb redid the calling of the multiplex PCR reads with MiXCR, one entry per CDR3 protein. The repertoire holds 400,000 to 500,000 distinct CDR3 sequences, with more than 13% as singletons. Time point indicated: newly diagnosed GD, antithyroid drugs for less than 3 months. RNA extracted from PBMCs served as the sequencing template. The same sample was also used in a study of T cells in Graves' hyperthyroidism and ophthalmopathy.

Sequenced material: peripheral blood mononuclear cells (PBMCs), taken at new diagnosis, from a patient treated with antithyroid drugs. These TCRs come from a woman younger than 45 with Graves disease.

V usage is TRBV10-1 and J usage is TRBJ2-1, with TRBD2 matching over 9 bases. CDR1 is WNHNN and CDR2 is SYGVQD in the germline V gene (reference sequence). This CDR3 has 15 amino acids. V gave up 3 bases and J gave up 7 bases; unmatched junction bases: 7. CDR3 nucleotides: TGCGCCAGCAGTGAAAGTAGCGGGAGTGGTAATGAGCAGTTCTTC. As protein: CASSESSGSGNEQFF.

In DNA form, the CDR3 reads TGTGCCAGCAGCTTAGTTGCGGGAGCGGGCTACGAGCAGTACTTC. As protein: CASSLVAGAGYEQYF. V is TRBV7-2 and J is TRBJ2-7; TRBD2 matches 7 bases. V dropped 1 base and J dropped 3; count of bases not matched to a gene: 6. CDR1 is SGHTA and CDR2 is FQGNSA in the germline V gene. The CDR3 is 15 amino acids.

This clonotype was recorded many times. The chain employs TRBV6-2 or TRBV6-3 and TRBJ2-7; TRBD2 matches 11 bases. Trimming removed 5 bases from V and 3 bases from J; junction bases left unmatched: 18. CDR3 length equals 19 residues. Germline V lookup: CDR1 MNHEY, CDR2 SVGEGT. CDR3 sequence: CASSREPGTSGPAGYEQYF. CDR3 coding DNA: TGTGCCAGCAGTCGTGAACCCGGGACTAGCGGTCCGGCGGGCTACGAGCAGTACTTC.

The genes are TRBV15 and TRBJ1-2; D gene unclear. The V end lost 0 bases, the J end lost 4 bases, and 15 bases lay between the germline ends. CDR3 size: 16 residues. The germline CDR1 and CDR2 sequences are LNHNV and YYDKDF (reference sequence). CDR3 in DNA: TGTGCCACCAGCAGAGACAGGACCCTATCCCCCTATGGCTACACCTTC. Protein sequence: CATSRDRTLSPYGYTF.

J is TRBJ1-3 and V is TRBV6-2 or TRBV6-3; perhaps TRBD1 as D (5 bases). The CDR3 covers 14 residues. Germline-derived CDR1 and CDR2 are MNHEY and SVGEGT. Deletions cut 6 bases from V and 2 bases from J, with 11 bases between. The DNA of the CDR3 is TGTGCCAGCAGCACAGGATACCCTGGAAACACCATATATTTT. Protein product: CASSTGYPGNTIYF.

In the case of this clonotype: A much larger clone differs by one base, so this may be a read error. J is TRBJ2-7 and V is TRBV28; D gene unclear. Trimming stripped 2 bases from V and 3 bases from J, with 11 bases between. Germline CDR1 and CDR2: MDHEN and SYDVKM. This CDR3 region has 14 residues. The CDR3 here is CASSLLWQVYEQYF. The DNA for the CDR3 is TGTGCCAGCAGTTTACTATGGCAGGTCTACGAGCAGTACTTC. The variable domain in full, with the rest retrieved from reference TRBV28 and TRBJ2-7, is DVKVTQSSRYLVKRTGEKVFLECVQDMDHENMFWYRQDPGLGLRLIYFSYDVKMKEKGDIPEGYSVSREKKERFSLILESASTNQTSMYLCASSLLWQVYEQYFGPGTRLTVT.

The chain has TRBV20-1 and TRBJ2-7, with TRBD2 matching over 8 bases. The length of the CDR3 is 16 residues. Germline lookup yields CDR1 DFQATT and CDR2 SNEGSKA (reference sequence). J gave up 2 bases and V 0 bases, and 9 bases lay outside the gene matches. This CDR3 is CSARDGGAGAPYEQYF. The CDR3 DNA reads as TGCAGTGCTAGAGATGGAGGAGCGGGAGCCCCCTACGAGCAGTACTTC.

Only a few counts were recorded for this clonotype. Here the CDR3 reads CASSITGVGSNEQFF. The CDR3, as DNA: TGTGCCAGTAGTATTACAGGGGTCGGTAGCAATGAGCAGTTCTTC. The J gene is TRBJ2-1, the V gene TRBV19; 7 bases map to TRBD1. Germline V gene sequence: CDR1 LNHDA, CDR2 SQIVND (reference sequence). This CDR3 has 15 amino acids. Trimming at V came to 3 bases and at J to 6 bases, leaving 8 bases not matched to a gene.

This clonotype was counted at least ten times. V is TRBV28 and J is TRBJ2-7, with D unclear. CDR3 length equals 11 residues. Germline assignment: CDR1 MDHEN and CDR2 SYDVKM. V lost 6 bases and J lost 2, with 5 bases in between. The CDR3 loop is CASSLTYEQYF. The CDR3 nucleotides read TGTGCCAGCAGCTTAACCTACGAGCAGTACTTC.

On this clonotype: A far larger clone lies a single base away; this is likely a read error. The CDR3 is CASSSNFRQAGSYEQFF. The CDR3, as DNA: TGTGCCAGCAGCTCAAACTTTAGACAGGCTGGCTCCTACGAGCAGTTCTTC. The J gene is TRBJ2-1, the V gene TRBV7-3, with D perhaps TRBD1 (6 bases). The CDR3 consists of 17 residues. The V and J ends lost 4 bases and 10 bases respectively, with 26 bases between them. Germline values: CDR1 SGHTA, CDR2 FQGTGA.

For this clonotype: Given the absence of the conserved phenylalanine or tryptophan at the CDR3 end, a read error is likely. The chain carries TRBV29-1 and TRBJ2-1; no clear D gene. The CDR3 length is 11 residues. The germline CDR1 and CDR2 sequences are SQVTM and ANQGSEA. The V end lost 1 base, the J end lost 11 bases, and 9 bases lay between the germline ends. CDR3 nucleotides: TGCAGCGTTGAAGGAGGACGAAAGCAGTTCCTC. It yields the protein CSVEGGRKQFL.

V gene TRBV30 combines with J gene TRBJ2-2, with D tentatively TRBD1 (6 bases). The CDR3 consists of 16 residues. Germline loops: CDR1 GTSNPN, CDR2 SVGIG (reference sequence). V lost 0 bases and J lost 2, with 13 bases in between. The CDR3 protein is CAWSVLGQVNTGELFF. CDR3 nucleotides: TGTGCCTGGAGTGTACTGGGACAAGTAAACACCGGGGAGCTGTTTTTT.

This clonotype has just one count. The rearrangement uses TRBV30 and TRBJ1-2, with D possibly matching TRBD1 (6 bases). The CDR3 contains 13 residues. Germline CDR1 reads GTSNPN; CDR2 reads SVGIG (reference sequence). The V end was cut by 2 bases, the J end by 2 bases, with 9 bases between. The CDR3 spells CAWSPRGNYGYTF. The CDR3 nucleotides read TGTGCCTGGAGTCCGAGGGGGAACTATGGCTACACCTTC.

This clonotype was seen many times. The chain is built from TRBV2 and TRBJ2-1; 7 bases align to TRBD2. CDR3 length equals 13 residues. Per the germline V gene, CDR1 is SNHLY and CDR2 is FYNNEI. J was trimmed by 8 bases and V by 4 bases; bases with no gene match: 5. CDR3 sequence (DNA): TGTGCCAGCAGTGGGGAGCGGGACTATGAGCAGTTCTTC. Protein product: CASSGERDYEQFF.

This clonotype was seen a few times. CDR3 region: CASSLSGATTDTQYF. The CDR3 DNA reads TGTGCCAGCAGTCTAAGCGGGGCTACCACAGATACGCAGTATTTT. This chain uses TRBV27 with TRBJ2-3; 7 nucleotides align to TRBD2. The CDR3 contains 15 residues. V was clipped by 5 bases and J by 2 bases; unmatched bases: 7. Per germline, CDR1 MNHEY and CDR2 SMNVEV (reference sequence).

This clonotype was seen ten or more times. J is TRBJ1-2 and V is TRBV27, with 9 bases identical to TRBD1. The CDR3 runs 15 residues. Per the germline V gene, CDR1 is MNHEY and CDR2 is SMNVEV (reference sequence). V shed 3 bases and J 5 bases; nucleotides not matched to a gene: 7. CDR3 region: CASSFVKGTGYGYTF. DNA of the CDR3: TGTGCCAGCAGTTTCGTTAAAGGGACAGGGTATGGCTACACCTTC.

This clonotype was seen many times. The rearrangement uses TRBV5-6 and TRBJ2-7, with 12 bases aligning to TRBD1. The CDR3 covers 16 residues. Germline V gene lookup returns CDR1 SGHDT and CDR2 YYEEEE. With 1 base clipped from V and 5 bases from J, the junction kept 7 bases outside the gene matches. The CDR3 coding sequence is TGTGCCAGCAGCTTGACCCCGGGACAGGGGGCAAACGAGCAGTACTTC. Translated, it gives CASSLTPGQGANEQYF. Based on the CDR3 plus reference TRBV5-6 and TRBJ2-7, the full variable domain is DAGVTQSPTHLIKTRGQQVTLRCSPKSGHDTVSWYQQALGQGPQFIFQYYEEEERQRGNFPDRFSGHQFPNYSSELNVNALLLGDSALYLCASSLTPGQGANEQYFGPGTRLTVT.

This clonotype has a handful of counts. The CDR3 coding sequence is TGTGCCAGCAGCCGCCCTCAGGGCGGGAGGGGGTGGGATACGCAGTATTTT. This gives the protein CASSRPQGGRGWDTQYF. The chain employs TRBV6-1 and TRBJ2-3, with TRBD2 matching 9 bases. The ends lost 6 bases at V and 6 bases at J; junction bases unmatched: 16. This CDR3 has 17 residues. Germline V gene sequence: CDR1 MNHNS, CDR2 SASEGT.

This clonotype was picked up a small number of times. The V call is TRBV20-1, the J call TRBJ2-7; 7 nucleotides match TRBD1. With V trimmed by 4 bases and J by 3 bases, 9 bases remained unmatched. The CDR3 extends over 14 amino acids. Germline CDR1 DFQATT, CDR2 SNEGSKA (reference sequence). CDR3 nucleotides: TGCAGTGCTAATCTCGTGACAGGGCACTACGAGCAGTACTTC. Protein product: CSANLVTGHYEQYF.

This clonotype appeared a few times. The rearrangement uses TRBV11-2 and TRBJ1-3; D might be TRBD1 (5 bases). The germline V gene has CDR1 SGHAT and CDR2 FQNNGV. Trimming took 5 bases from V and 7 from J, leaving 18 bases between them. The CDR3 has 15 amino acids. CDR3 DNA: TGTGCCAGCAGCCCCCGACCAGGGTCGGGGAACACCATATATTTT. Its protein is CASSPRPGSGNTIYF.